This T cell receptor (beta chain) was obtained from a study of blood T cell repertoires in COVID-19. Study information: Collection of acute and convalescent COVID-19 samples took place in the United States, Italy and Spain.

Germline V gene sequence: CDR1 SQVTM, CDR2 ANQGSEA. This CDR3 has 13 residues. V lost 5 bases to trimming and J lost 2 bases, with 10 bases between them. Sequencing was performed with immunoSEQ multiplex PCR; in TCRdb, only in-frame clones are kept and a portion is missing. The data show roughly 80,000 clones, around 82% seen once. The origin of this receptor is a human donor in a cohort sampled during active COVID-19. The V and J genes are TRBV29-1 and TRBJ1-3, with D possibly matching TRBD1 (5 bases). The sequenced sample consisted of peripheral blood. The CDR3: CSVLRGTGNTIYF. Here the CDR3 DNA reads TGCAGCGTTCTAAGGGGTACTGGAAACACCATATATTTT.